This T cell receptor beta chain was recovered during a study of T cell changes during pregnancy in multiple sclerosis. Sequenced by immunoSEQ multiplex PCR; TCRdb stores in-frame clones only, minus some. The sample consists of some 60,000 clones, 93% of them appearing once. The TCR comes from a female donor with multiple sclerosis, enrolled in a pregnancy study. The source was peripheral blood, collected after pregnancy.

CDR3 DNA sequence: TGCGCCAGCAGCACGGGGACTAGCGGGAGACTCTACGAGCAGTACTTC. Encoded protein: CASSTGTSGRLYEQYF. The V gene is TRBV5-1, the J gene TRBJ2-7, with 14 bases aligning to TRBD2. The V gene's germline CDR1 is SGHRS and CDR2 YFSETQ. The V gene end was trimmed by 4 bases and the J gene end by 3 bases; junction bases not matched to a gene: 6. The CDR3 is made up of 16 amino acids.